The 8 T cell receptor beta chains below all came from one sample that was sequenced in a study of blood T cell repertoires in COVID-19. This table comes from immunoSEQ multiplex PCR, and its TCRdb copy is limited to in-frame clones, with some not included. The top ten hold approximately 5.6% of the sample, which has fewer than 200,000 clones, roughly 80% seen once. Material: PBMCs or T cells enriched from blood (not recorded which). The origin of the receptors is a woman aged 40 to 50 with acute COVID-19.

V is TRBV15 and J is TRBJ2-3, with 12 bases aligning to TRBD1. CDR1 is LNHNV and CDR2 is YYDKDF in the germline V gene (reference sequence). This CDR3 spans 17 amino acids. The junction had 9 bases not matched to a gene; V was cut back by 3 bases and J by 5 bases. The CDR3 loop reads CATSSKIGTGGGDTQYF. CDR3 bases: TGTGCCACCAGCAGCAAAATCGGGACAGGGGGCGGAGATACGCAGTATTTT. Full variable domain (missing parts from reference TRBV15 and TRBJ2-3): DAMVIQNPRYQVTQFGKPVTLSCSQTLNHNVMYWYQQKSSQAPKLLFHYYDKDFNNEADTPDNFQSRRPNTSFCFLDIRSPGLGDTAMYLCATSSKIGTGGGDTQYFGPGTRLTVL.

The V and J genes are TRBV27 and TRBJ2-6, with TRBD2 as a possible D gene (6 bases). Germline V gene data show CDR1 as MNHEY and CDR2 as SMNVEV (reference sequence). The CDR3 has 14 amino acids. Trimming left V 5 bases short and J 1 base short, with 6 bases between. Here the CDR3 DNA reads TGTGCCAGCAGTCGGGGGTCTGGGGCCAACGTCCTGACTTTC. It yields the protein CASSRGSGANVLTF.

The chain is built from TRBV5-1 and TRBJ1-1, with D perhaps matching TRBD1 (6 bases). Per the germline V gene, CDR1 is SGHRS and CDR2 is YFSETQ. The CDR3 is made up of 12 amino acids. With 4 bases removed from V and 6 bases from J, the gap between germline ends came to 10 bases. The CDR3 loop is CASSTGYAEAFF. The CDR3 DNA sequence: TGCGCCAGCAGCACAGGGTACGCTGAAGCTTTCTTT.

This sequence joins TRBV11-2 and TRBJ1-3, with a possible D match to TRBD1 (5 bases). V was pared by 5 bases and J by 0 bases, with 8 bases between. This CDR3 is 14 amino acids long. CDR1 is SGHAT and CDR2 is FQNNGV in the germline V gene. CDR3 region: CASSPGGSGNTIYF. The DNA of the CDR3 is TGTGCCAGCAGCCCGGGGGGCTCTGGAAACACCATATATTTT. Variable domain in full (rest from reference TRBV11-2 and TRBJ1-3): EAGVAQSPRYKIIEKRQSVAFWCNPISGHATLYWYQQILGQGPKLLIQFQNNGVVDDSQLPKDRFSAERLKGVDSTLKIQPAKLEDSAVYLCASSPGGSGNTIYFGEGSWLTVV.

The chain couples TRBV6-5 to TRBJ2-2; 11 nucleotides agree with TRBD1. CDR1 MNHEY and CDR2 SVGAGI come from the germline V gene. J was trimmed by 7 bases and V by 7 bases; bases with no gene match: 8. The CDR3 sequence is 15 residues long. This CDR3 is CASITGTGGSGELFF. The CDR3 DNA follows: TGTGCCAGCATCACCGGGACAGGGGGAAGCGGGGAGCTGTTTTTT.

The genes are TRBV19 and TRBJ2-1; no definite D call. The germline V gene encodes CDR1 LNHDA and CDR2 SQIVND (reference sequence). Deletions cut 5 bases from V and 2 bases from J, with 16 bases between. This CDR3 contains 16 residues. The chain's CDR3 is CASSPRSYGTYNEQFF. The CDR3 bases are TGTGCCAGTAGTCCTCGGAGCTACGGCACCTACAATGAGCAGTTCTTC.

This clone came up a few times. The chain carries TRBV12-3 or TRBV12-4 and TRBJ1-4; D remains ambiguous. This CDR3 has 13 amino acids. The V and J ends lost 3 bases and 6 bases respectively, with 8 bases between them. In nucleotides, the CDR3 is TGTGCCAGCAGTTTCTCAGGATATGAAAAACTGTTTTTT. Translated, it gives CASSFSGYEKLFF.

The rearrangement links TRBV7-6 to TRBJ1-1; tentatively, D is TRBD1 (5 bases). With 2 bases removed from V and 1 base from J, the gap between germline ends came to 17 bases. The CDR3 runs to 17 residues. Per the germline V gene, CDR1 is SGHVS and CDR2 is FNYEAQ. CDR3 region: CASSLRQGGASNTEAFF. CDR3 nucleotide sequence: TGTGCCAGCAGCTTAAGGCAGGGAGGCGCTTCGAACACTGAAGCTTTCTTT. The full variable domain, its missing parts supplied by reference TRBV7-6 and TRBJ1-1, is GAGVSQSPRYKVTKRGQDVALRCDPISGHVSLYWYRQALGQGPEFLTYFNYEAQQDKSGLPNDRFSAERPEGSISTLTIQRTEQRDSAMYRCASSLRQGGASNTEAFFGQGTRLTVV.